This T cell receptor (beta chain) was found in a study of blood T cell repertoires in COVID-19. Study as a whole: There were acute and convalescent COVID-19 samples, and they came from the United States, Italy and Spain. PBMCs, B-cell-depleted T cells, or T cells provided the cDNA or gDNA that made up the material.

The CDR3 sequence is 12 residues long. The germline V gene encodes CDR1 KGHSH and CDR2 LQKENI. Deletions cut 6 bases from V and 4 bases from J, with 6 bases between. The protocol was immunoSEQ multiplex PCR, while the TCRdb copy is restricted to in-frame clones and leaves out a portion. The sample yields 250,000 or so clones, 70% to 90% seen once. In Seattle, patients joined the study during active infection and were tracked longitudinally. The chain joins TRBV18 to TRBJ2-2, with D unclear. This receptor was taken from a woman in her sixties or seventies with COVID-19, enrolled during active disease. The source material was peripheral blood. CDR3 sequence (DNA): TGTGCCAGCTCCCTTAGCACCGGGGAGCTGTTTTTT. It specifies CASSLSTGELFF.